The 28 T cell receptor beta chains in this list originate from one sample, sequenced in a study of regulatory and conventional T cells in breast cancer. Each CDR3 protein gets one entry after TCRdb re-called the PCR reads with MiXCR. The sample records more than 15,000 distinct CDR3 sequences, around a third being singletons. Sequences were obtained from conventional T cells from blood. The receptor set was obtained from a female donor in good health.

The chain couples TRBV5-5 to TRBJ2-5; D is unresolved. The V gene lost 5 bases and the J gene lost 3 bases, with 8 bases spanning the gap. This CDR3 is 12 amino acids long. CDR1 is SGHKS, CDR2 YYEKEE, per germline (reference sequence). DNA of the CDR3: TGTGCCAGCAGTAAGAACGAAGAGACCCAGTACTTC. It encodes CASSKNEETQYF. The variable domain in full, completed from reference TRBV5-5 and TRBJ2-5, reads DAGVTQSPTHLIKTRGQQVTLRCSPISGHKSVSWYQQVLGQGPQFIFQYYEKEERGRGNFPDRFSARQFPNYSSELNVNALLLGDSALYLCASSKNEETQYFGPGTRLLVL.

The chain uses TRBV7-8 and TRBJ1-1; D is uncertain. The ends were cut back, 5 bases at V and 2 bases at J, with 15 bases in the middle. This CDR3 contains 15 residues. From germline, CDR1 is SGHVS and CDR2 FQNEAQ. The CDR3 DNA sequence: TGTGCCAGCAGCACGACACCAAATAAAAACACTGAAGCTTTCTTT. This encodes CASSTTPNKNTEAFF.

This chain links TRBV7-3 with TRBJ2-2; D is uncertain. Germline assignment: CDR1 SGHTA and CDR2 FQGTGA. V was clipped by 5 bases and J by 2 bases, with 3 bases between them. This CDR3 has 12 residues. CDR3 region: CASSANTGELFF. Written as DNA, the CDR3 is TGTGCCAGCAGCGCTAACACCGGGGAGCTGTTTTTT.

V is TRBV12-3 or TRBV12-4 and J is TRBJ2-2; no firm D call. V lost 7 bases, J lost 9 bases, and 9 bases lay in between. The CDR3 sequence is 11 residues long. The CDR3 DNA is TGTGCCAGCACCCCGGGTTGGGAGCTGTTTTTT. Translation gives CASTPGWELFF.

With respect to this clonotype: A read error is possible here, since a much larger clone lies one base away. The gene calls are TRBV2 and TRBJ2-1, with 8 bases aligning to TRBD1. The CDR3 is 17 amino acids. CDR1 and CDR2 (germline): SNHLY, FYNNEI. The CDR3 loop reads CASSEAGPGQVYNERFF. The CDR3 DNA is TGTGCCAGCAGTGAGGCTGGACCGGGACAGGTCTACAATGAGCGGTTCTTC.

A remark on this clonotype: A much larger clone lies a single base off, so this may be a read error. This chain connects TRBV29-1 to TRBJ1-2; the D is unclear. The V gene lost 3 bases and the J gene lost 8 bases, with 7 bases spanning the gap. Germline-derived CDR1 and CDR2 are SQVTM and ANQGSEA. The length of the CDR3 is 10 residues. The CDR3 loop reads CSVDTEGYTF. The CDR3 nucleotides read TGCAGCGTTGACACAGAAGGCTACACCTTC.

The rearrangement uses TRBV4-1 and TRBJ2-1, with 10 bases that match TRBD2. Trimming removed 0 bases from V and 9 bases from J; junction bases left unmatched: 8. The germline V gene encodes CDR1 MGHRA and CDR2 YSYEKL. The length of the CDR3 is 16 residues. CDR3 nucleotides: TGCGCCAGCAGCCAAGAAACTAGCGGGGCCTGGGGTGAGCAGTTCTTC. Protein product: CASSQETSGAWGEQFF.

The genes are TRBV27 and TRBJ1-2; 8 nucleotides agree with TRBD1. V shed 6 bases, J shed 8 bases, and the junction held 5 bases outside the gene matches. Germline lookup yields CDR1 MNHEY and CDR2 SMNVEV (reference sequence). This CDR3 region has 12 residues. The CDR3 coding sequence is TGTGCCAGCAGGAGACAGGGGTGGGGCTACACCTTC. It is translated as CASRRQGWGYTF.

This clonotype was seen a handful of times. CDR3 coding DNA: TGTGCCAGCAGCCAAGCACCGACAGGGTCCTACGAGCAGTACTTC. This encodes CASSQAPTGSYEQYF. The chain is built from TRBV3-1 and TRBJ2-7; 7 positions agree with TRBD1. This CDR3 has 15 amino acids. Trimming cost V 1 base and J 1 base; bases outside gene matches: 4. Germline lookup yields CDR1 LGHDT and CDR2 YNNKEL (reference sequence).

DNA for the CDR3: TGTGCCAGCAGTCCGGGACAGGGGGCGGACGAGCAGTACTTC. Amino acids: CASSPGQGADEQYF. The gene calls are TRBV12-3 or TRBV12-4 and TRBJ2-7, with TRBD1 matching over 12 bases. Trimming at V came to 5 bases and at J to 5 bases, leaving 4 bases not matched to a gene. This CDR3 spans 14 amino acids.

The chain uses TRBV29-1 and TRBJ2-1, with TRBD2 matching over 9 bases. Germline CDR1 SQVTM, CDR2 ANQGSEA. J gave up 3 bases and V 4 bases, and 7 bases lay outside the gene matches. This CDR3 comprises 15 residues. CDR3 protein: CSVAFGLARYNEQFF. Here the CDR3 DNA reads TGCAGCGTTGCCTTCGGACTAGCGCGCTACAATGAGCAGTTCTTC.

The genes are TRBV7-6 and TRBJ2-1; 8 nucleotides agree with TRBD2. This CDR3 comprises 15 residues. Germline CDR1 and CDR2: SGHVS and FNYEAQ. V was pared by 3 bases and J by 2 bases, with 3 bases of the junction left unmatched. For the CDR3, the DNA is TGTGCCAGCAGCTTCGGGGGGGCCACCTACAATGAGCAGTTCTTC. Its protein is CASSFGGATYNEQFF.

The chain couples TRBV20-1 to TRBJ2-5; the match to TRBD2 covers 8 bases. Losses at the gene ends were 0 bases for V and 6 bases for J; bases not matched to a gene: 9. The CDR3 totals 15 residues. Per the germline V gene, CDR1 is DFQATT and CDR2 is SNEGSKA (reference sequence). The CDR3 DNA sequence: TGCAGTGCTAGAGATGGCGGCGGGGGGATAAAGACCCAGTACTTC. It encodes CSARDGGGGIKTQYF.

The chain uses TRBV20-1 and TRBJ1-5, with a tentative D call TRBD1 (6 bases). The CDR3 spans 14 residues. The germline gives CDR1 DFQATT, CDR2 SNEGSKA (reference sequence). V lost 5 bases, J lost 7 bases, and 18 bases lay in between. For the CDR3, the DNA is TGCAGTGCTGAGAGGGGGGCAGTGGGGCAGCCCCAGCATTTT. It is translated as CSAERGAVGQPQHF.

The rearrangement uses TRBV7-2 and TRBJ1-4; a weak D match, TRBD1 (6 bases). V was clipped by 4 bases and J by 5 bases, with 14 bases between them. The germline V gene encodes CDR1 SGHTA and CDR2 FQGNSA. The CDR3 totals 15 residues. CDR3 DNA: TGTGCCAGCAGCTCCCGCGGGACAAGCAATGAAAAACTGTTTTTT. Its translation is CASSSRGTSNEKLFF. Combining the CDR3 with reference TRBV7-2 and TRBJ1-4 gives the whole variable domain GAGVSQSPSNKVTEKGKDVELRCDPISGHTALYWYRQSLGQGLEFLIYFQGNSAPDKSGLPSDRFSAERTGGSVSTLTIQRTQQEDSAVYLCASSSRGTSNEKLFFGSGTQLSVL.

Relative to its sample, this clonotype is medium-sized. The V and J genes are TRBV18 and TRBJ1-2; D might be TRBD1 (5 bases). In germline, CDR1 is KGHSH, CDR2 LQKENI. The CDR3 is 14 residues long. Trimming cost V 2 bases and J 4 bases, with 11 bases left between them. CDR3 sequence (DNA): TGTGCCAGCTCACCAGGAGGGGATCTCTATGGCTACACCTTC. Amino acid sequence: CASSPGGDLYGYTF.

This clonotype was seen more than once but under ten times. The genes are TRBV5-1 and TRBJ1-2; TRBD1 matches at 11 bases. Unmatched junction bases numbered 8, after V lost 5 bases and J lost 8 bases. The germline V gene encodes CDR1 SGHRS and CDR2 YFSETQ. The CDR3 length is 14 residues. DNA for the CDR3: TGCGCCAGCAGAAGGACAGGGGGCTTTTACGGCTACACCTTC. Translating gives CASRRTGGFYGYTF.

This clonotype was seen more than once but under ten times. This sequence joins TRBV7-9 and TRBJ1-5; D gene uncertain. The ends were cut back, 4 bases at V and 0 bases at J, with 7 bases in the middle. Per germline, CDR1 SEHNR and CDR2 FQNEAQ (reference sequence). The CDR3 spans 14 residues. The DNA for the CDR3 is TGTGCCAGCAGCTCCTCGGATAGCAATCAGCCCCAGCATTTT. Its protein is CASSSSDSNQPQHF.

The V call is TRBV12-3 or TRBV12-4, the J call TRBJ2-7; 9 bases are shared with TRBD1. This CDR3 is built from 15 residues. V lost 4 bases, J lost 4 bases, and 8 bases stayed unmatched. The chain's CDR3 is CASSSPGTGPYEQYF. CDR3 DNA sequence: TGTGCCAGCAGTTCGCCCGGGACAGGGCCTTACGAGCAGTACTTC.

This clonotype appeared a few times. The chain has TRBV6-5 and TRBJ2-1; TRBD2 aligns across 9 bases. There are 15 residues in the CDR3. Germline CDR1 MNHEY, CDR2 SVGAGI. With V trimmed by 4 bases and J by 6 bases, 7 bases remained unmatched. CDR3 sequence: CASSSRLAAINEQFF. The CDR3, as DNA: TGTGCCAGCAGTTCAAGACTAGCGGCAATCAATGAGCAGTTCTTC.

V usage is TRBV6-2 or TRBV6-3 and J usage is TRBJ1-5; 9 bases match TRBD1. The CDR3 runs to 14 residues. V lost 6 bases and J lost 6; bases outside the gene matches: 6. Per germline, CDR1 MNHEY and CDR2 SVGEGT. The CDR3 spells CASRGQGGTQPQHF. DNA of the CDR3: TGTGCCAGCAGGGGACAGGGAGGTACTCAGCCCCAGCATTTT.

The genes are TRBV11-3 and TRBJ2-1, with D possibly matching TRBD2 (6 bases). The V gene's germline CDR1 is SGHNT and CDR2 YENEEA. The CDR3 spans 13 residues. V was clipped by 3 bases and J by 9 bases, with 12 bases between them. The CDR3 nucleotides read TGTGCCAGCAGCTTGGAAGTGGGGGGTGAGCAGTTCTTC. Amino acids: CASSLEVGGEQFF.

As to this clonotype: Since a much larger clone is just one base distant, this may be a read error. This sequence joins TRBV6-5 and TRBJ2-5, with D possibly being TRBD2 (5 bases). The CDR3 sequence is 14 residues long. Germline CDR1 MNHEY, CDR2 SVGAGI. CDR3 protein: CACSYSSTGETQYF. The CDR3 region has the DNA TGTGCCTGCAGTTACTCGAGTACGGGGGAGACCCAGTACTTC.

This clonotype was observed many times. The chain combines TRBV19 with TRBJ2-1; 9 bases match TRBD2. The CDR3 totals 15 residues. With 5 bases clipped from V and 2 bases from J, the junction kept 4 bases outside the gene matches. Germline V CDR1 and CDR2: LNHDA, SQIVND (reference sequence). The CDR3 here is CASSGPSGAYNEQFF. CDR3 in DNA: TGTGCCAGTAGTGGTCCTAGCGGGGCCTACAATGAGCAGTTCTTC.

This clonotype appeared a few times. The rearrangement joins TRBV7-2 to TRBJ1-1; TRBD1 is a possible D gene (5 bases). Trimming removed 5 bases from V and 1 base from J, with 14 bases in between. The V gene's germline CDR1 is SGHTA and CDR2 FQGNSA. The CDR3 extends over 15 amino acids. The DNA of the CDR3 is TGTGCCAGCAGCCCCATGTTGGGGGAGAACACTGAAGCTTTCTTT. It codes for CASSPMLGENTEAFF.

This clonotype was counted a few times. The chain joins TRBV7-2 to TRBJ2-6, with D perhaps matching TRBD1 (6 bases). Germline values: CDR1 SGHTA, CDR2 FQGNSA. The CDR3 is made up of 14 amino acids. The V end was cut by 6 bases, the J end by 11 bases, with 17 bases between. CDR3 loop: CASSRVQGFDVLTF. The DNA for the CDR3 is TGTGCCAGCAGTCGCGTCCAGGGGTTCGACGTCCTGACTTTC.

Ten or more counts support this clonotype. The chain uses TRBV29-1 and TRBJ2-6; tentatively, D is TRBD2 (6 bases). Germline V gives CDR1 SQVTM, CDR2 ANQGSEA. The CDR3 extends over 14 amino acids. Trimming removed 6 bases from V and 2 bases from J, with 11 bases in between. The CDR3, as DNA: TGCAGCGTGGCCGGGGGAGCTGGGGCCAACGTCCTGACTTTC. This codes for CSVAGGAGANVLTF.

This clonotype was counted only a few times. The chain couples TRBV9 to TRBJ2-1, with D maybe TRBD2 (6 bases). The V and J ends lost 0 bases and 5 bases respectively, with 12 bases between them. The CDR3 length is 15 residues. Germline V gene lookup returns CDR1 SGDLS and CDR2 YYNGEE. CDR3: CASSVGVAVNNEQFF. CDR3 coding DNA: TGTGCCAGCAGCGTAGGAGTAGCGGTCAACAATGAGCAGTTCTTC.